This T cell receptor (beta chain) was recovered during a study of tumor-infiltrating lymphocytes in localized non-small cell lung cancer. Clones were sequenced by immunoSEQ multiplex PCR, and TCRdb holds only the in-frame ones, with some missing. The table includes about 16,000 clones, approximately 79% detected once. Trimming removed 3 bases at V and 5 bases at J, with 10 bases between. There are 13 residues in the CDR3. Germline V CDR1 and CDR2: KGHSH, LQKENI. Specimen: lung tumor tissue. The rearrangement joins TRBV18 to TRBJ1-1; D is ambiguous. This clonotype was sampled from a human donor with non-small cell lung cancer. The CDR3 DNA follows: TGTGCCAGCTCACCTAAACGAGCAACTGAAGCTTTCTTT. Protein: CASSPKRATEAFF.